This T cell receptor beta chain was captured in a study of blood T cell repertoires in COVID-19. As for the study in general: PBMCs, B-cell-depleted T cells, or T cells provided the cDNA or gDNA that made up the material.

In the original analysis: Reference gene primer amplification yielded estimated nucleated cell counts. The protocol was immunoSEQ multiplex PCR, while the TCRdb copy is restricted to in-frame clones and leaves out a portion. V and J calls and clone size come straight from that table; D and trimming were deduced from the DNA. The sample includes more than 200,000 clones, under 90% of them seen just once. The V gene lost 0 bases and the J gene lost 1 base, with 10 bases spanning the gap. The CDR3 sequence is 16 residues long. CDR1 is SGHTA, CDR2 FQGNSA, per germline. This chain connects TRBV7-2 to TRBJ1-3, with no clear D. The source is a woman aged 40 to 50 with active or convalescent COVID-19. The sequenced material came from peripheral blood. The CDR3 reads CASSLARHRSGNTIYF. The CDR3 nucleotides read TGTGCCAGCAGCTTAGCGCGACACAGATCTGGAAACACCATATATTTT.